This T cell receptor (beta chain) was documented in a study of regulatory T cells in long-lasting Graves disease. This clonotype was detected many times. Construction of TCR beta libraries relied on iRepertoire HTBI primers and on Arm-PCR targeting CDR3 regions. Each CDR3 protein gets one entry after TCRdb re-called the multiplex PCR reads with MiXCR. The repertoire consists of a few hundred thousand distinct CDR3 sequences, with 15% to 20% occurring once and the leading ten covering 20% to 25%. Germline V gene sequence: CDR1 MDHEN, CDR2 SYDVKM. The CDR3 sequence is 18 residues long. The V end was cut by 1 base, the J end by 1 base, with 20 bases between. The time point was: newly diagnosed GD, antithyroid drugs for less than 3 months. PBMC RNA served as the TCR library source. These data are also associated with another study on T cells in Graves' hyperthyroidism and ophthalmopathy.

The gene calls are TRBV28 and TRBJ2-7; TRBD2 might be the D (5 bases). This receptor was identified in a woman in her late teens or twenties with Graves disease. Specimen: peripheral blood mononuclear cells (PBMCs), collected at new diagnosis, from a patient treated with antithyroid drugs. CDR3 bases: TGTGCCAGCAGTTTATTGGGAATAGCGTCGTCCGGGTCCTACGAGCAGTACTTC. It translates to CASSLLGIASSGSYEQYF. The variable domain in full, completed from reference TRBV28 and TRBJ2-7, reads DVKVTQSSRYLVKRTGEKVFLECVQDMDHENMFWYRQDPGLGLRLIYFSYDVKMKEKGDIPEGYSVSREKKERFSLILESASTNQTSMYLCASSLLGIASSGSYEQYFGPGTRLTVT.